This T cell receptor (beta chain) was documented in a study of CD8+ T cells in alopecia areata. Study findings and constraints: TCRs were shared less clearly across patients than in mice, possibly for HLA-related reasons.

Cell sorting on a FACSAria was used to separate CD4+ and CD8+ T cells from the PBMCs. The table lists this clone with a few counts. As yet, its antigen is unknown. cDNA serving as the sequencing template came from extracted, reverse transcribed RNA. The repertoire was sequenced with immunoSEQ multiplex PCR; TCRdb's copy has only in-frame clones and lacks some. The sample has roughly 140,000 clones, approximately 50% seen once. Trimming pared 0 bases from V and 7 bases from J, leaving 9 bases between. Per germline, CDR1 MGHRA and CDR2 YSYEKL. CDR3 length equals 13 residues. The V call is TRBV4-1, the J call TRBJ2-5; D is uncertain. The specimen was CD4+ T cells sorted from blood, collected at week 0. The clonotype was recovered from a human donor with alopecia areata. The CDR3 DNA sequence: TGCGCCAGCAGCCAAGATGCCGCAGGGACCCAGTACTTC. This translates into CASSQDAAGTQYF.